These T cell receptor beta chains were read from a single sample in a study of blood T cells in healthy people across ages. TCRdb itself ran the 5' RACE reads through MiXCR, one entry per CDR3 protein. Of 1.2 million to 1.5 million distinct CDR3 sequences in the sample, approximately 59% were seen once. Sequences were obtained from blood. These receptors all stem from a man aged 18 to 29 in good health. Both conserved end residues are part of each CDR3. The D gene is left open where the match is weak. Some rows have no size entry. The others give once, few or many, or a class for an expanded clone.

d_call: TRBD2
v_call: TRBV10-3
clone_size: NA
j_call: TRBJ2-1
cdr3_nt: TGTGCCATCAAGGGTAGCGGGAGGGCCTGGGATGAGCAGTTCTTC
cdr3_aa: CAIKGSGRAWDEQFF

d_call: NA
v_call: TRBV20-1
clone_size: few
j_call: TRBJ2-7
cdr3_nt: TGCAGTGCTTCTACCATTTACAGCCAGTACTTC
cdr3_aa: CSASTIYSQYF

d_call: NA
v_call: TRBV20-1
clone_size: NA
j_call: TRBJ1-6
cdr3_nt: TGCAGTGCTACATTGATCCCCCTAGATAATTCACCCCTCCACTTT
cdr3_aa: CSATLIPLDNSPLHF

d_call: NA
v_call: TRBV5-1
clone_size: NA
j_call: TRBJ1-5
cdr3_nt: TGCGCCAGCAGCTTTACGACAGGTAGCAATCAGCCCCAGCATTTT
cdr3_aa: CASSFTTGSNQPQHF

d_call: NA
v_call: TRBV29-1
clone_size: few
j_call: TRBJ2-7
cdr3_nt: TGCAGCGCAGGCCCCCTGGGGGTCTACGAGCAGTACTTC
cdr3_aa: CSAGPLGVYEQYF

d_call: TRBD2
v_call: TRBV11-2
clone_size: NA
j_call: TRBJ2-1
cdr3_nt: TGTGCCAGCAGCACAATCCGGGGGACTAGATGGCGTGAGCAGTTCTTC
cdr3_aa: CASSTIRGTRWREQFF

d_call: NA
v_call: TRBV7-9
clone_size: NA
j_call: TRBJ2-2
cdr3_nt: TGTGCCAGCAGCTTAGATACGACGAGGATAAGTAGCAGAGACACCGGGGAGCTGTTTTTT
cdr3_aa: CASSLDTTRISSRDTGELFF

d_call: NA
v_call: TRBV29-1
clone_size: few
j_call: TRBJ2-3
cdr3_nt: TGCAGCGTTGAAGATAGGCAGGTTTTGACAGATACGCAGTATTTT
cdr3_aa: CSVEDRQVLTDTQYF

d_call: NA
v_call: TRBV10-3
clone_size: NA
j_call: TRBJ1-4
cdr3_nt: TGTGCCATCAGCTCCGGACGCAGTACTAATGAAAAACTGTTTTTT
cdr3_aa: CAISSGRSTNEKLFF

d_call: TRBD1
v_call: TRBV7-9
clone_size: few
j_call: TRBJ2-3
cdr3_nt: TGTGCCAGCAGCACGAACCGGGACAGGGGGACAGATACGCAGTATTTT
cdr3_aa: CASSTNRDRGTDTQYF

d_call: TRBD1
v_call: TRBV29-1
clone_size: NA
j_call: TRBJ1-4
cdr3_nt: TGCAGCGCCGACAGGGGGGGGGAAAAACTGTTTTTT
cdr3_aa: CSADRGGEKLFF

d_call: NA
v_call: TRBV7-9
clone_size: few
j_call: TRBJ2-7
cdr3_nt: TGTGCCAGCAGCCCAGCTTATGTCTACGAGCAGTACTTC
cdr3_aa: CASSPAYVYEQYF

d_call: NA
v_call: TRBV20-1
clone_size: NA
j_call: TRBJ2-3
cdr3_nt: TGCAGTGCTAGATCCTGGACTTCCACAGATACGCAGTATTTT
cdr3_aa: CSARSWTSTDTQYF

d_call: TRBD1
v_call: TRBV3-1
clone_size: few
j_call: TRBJ2-1
cdr3_nt: TGTGCCAGCAGCCGCCTACAGGGGGAAGGGGGGATCCATGAGCAGTTCTTC
cdr3_aa: CASSRLQGEGGIHEQFF

d_call: TRBD2
v_call: TRBV7-9
clone_size: NA
j_call: TRBJ2-7
cdr3_nt: TGTGCCAGCAGCCTAGCGGTCCCGAACTACGAGCAGTACTTC
cdr3_aa: CASSLAVPNYEQYF

d_call: NA
v_call: TRBV25-1
clone_size: few
j_call: TRBJ1-2
cdr3_nt: TGCGCCAGCAGTGAATCAGGATTTAATGGCTACACCTTC
cdr3_aa: CASSESGFNGYTF

d_call: NA
v_call: TRBV27
clone_size: NA
j_call: TRBJ2-5
cdr3_nt: TGTGCCAGCAGTTTATATGACAGGAGAGGAGACCAGTACTTC
cdr3_aa: CASSLYDRRGDQYF

d_call: NA
v_call: TRBV6-2/TRBV6-3
clone_size: NA
j_call: TRBJ1-6
cdr3_nt: TGTGCCAGCAGTCCCGAGGGGGGAGGACGATCACCCCTCCACTTT
cdr3_aa: CASSPEGGGRSPLHF

d_call: TRBD2
v_call: TRBV15
clone_size: NA
j_call: TRBJ2-5
cdr3_nt: TGTGCCACCAGCAGAGATCATGGGAGGGCTAGCGGGTACCAAGAGACCCAGTACTTC
cdr3_aa: CATSRDHGRASGYQETQYF

d_call: NA
v_call: TRBV12-3/TRBV12-4
clone_size: few
j_call: TRBJ2-7
cdr3_nt: TGTGCCAGCAGTTTCGGGGCGGGCCCATCCTACGAGCAGTACTTC
cdr3_aa: CASSFGAGPSYEQYF

d_call: TRBD2
v_call: TRBV6-2/TRBV6-3
clone_size: once
j_call: TRBJ2-5
cdr3_nt: TGTGCCAGCAGTTACTCGACTAGCGGGAGGAGGGAGACCCAGTACTTC
cdr3_aa: CASSYSTSGRRETQYF

d_call: NA
v_call: TRBV12-3/TRBV12-4
clone_size: NA
j_call: TRBJ2-5
cdr3_nt: TGTGCAAGCAGTTCCTCAGGTGGTCCCTCGGAGACCCAGTACTTC
cdr3_aa: CASSSSGGPSETQYF

d_call: NA
v_call: TRBV24-1
clone_size: NA
j_call: TRBJ2-6
cdr3_nt: TGTGCCACCAGTGACGACCTGGGCTCTGGGGCCAACGTCCTGACTTTC
cdr3_aa: CATSDDLGSGANVLTF

d_call: TRBD2
v_call: TRBV27
clone_size: NA
j_call: TRBJ2-7
cdr3_nt: TGTGCCAGCAGGAGCGGGGGACCTCTCGAGCAGTACTTC
cdr3_aa: CASRSGGPLEQYF

d_call: NA
v_call: TRBV6-5
clone_size: NA
j_call: TRBJ1-5
cdr3_nt: TGTGCCAGCAGACAACAGGTAGGGCATCAGCCCCAGCATTTT
cdr3_aa: CASRQQVGHQPQHF

d_call: NA
v_call: TRBV6-5
clone_size: once
j_call: TRBJ2-1
cdr3_nt: TGTGCCAGCAGTTACTTTTATGGGTCGACCAATGAGCAGTTCTTC
cdr3_aa: CASSYFYGSTNEQFF

d_call: NA
v_call: TRBV6-4
clone_size: NA
j_call: TRBJ1-6
cdr3_nt: TGTGCCAGCAGTGTGGGGGATTTAAATTCACCCCTCCACTTT
cdr3_aa: CASSVGDLNSPLHF

d_call: NA
v_call: TRBV13
clone_size: NA
j_call: TRBJ2-5
cdr3_nt: TGTGCCAGCAGCTTAGGTCTAGCGAGAAGGGTGCAGTACTTC
cdr3_aa: CASSLGLARRVQYF

d_call: TRBD2
v_call: TRBV4-2
clone_size: NA
j_call: TRBJ2-5
cdr3_nt: TGTGCCAGCAGCCAAGAATGGGGGACTAGCGACCATGAGCAGTACTTC
cdr3_aa: CASSQEWGTSDHEQYF

d_call: NA
v_call: TRBV7-6
clone_size: few
j_call: TRBJ2-2
cdr3_nt: TGTGCCAGCAGCCACCTCGCCGGGGAGCTGTTTTTT
cdr3_aa: CASSHLAGELFF

d_call: NA
v_call: TRBV12-3/TRBV12-4
clone_size: few
j_call: TRBJ1-5
cdr3_nt: TGTGCCAGCAGCTACGGAAAACTTCAGCCCCAGCATTTT
cdr3_aa: CASSYGKLQPQHF

d_call: TRBD1
v_call: TRBV14
clone_size: NA
j_call: TRBJ2-7
cdr3_nt: TGTGCCAGCAGCCGACAGGGTACCCGGTACGAGCAGTACTTC
cdr3_aa: CASSRQGTRYEQYF

d_call: NA
v_call: TRBV5-1
clone_size: NA
j_call: TRBJ2-4
cdr3_nt: TGCGCCAGCAGCCCCCCGGACAGCGAAAACATTCAGTACTTC
cdr3_aa: CASSPPDSENIQYF

d_call: NA
v_call: TRBV10-3
clone_size: NA
j_call: TRBJ2-7
cdr3_nt: TGTGCCATCAGAGACCCAGGGCACCGGACCTACGAGCAGTACTTC
cdr3_aa: CAIRDPGHRTYEQYF

d_call: NA
v_call: TRBV3-1
clone_size: few
j_call: TRBJ1-2
cdr3_nt: TGTGCCAGCAGCGGGTCGGTAGGGAACTATGGCTACACCTTC
cdr3_aa: CASSGSVGNYGYTF

d_call: TRBD2
v_call: TRBV4-2
clone_size: NA
j_call: TRBJ2-1
cdr3_nt: TGTGCCAGCAGCCGGACGGGACTAGCGGACAATGAGCAGTTCTTC
cdr3_aa: CASSRTGLADNEQFF

d_call: NA
v_call: TRBV9
clone_size: NA
j_call: TRBJ2-2
cdr3_nt: TGTGCCAGCAGCGTAAACAGTAGGGAGCTGTTTTTT
cdr3_aa: CASSVNSRELFF

d_call: NA
v_call: TRBV29-1
clone_size: few
j_call: TRBJ2-5
cdr3_nt: TGCAGCACCGCCCTAGTCCTTGTGGAGACCCAGTACTTC
cdr3_aa: CSTALVLVETQYF

d_call: NA
v_call: TRBV5-1
clone_size: NA
j_call: TRBJ2-7
cdr3_nt: TGCGCCAGCAGCAATCGACAGGGAGGAGAGACCAAGTACTTC
cdr3_aa: CASSNRQGGETKYF